This record covers a single TCR beta chain. The junction departs from germline at one end; a sequencing error may be responsible. The CDR3 sequence is 17 residues long. Germline V CDR1 and CDR2: MDHEN, SYDVKM. This entry is derived from a study of prognosis after radiotherapy for stage I lung cancer. Genomic DNA provided the template from which TCR beta CDR3 was amplified by two-round multiplex PCR. TRBV and TRBJ genes each had their own specific primers in first-round PCR. Each CDR3 protein gets one entry after TCRdb re-called the multiplex PCR reads with MiXCR. The sample holds about 28,000 distinct CDR3 sequences, 35% to 55% seen once.

The material sequenced was PBMCs, taken before or after stereotactic body radiation therapy (not recorded which). This TCR was sampled from a donor over 45 with non-small cell lung cancer. The chain joins TRBV28 to TRBJ2-7; possibly TRBD2 for D (6 bases). In DNA, the CDR3 is TGTGCCAGCATTTTACCGGCTAGCTGGAGGGCCGGGTACGAGCAGTACTTC. Translated, it gives CASILPASWRAGYEQYF.